A single sample is the source of the 24 T cell receptor beta chains below, sequenced in a study of shared clonotypes between healthy human individuals. Assay: immunoSEQ multiplex PCR; the TCRdb copy retains only in-frame clones and omits some. The table has under 2.5 million clones, around 92% seen once; the top ten hold 0.3% to 0.45%. Sequencing was done on a sample of naive CD4+ T cells from PBMCs. Subset specified: CD45RA+ positively selected. The receptors shown here come from a man aged 18-30 years in good health. Some clones in this sample may be carry-over from other donors' samples.

In its sample, this clone was seen a few times. The rearrangement links TRBV6-1 to TRBJ2-2; 7 bases match TRBD2. This CDR3 is 14 amino acids long. Losses at the gene ends were 5 bases for V and 4 bases for J; bases not matched to a gene: 4. Per germline, CDR1 MNHNS and CDR2 SASEGT. The CDR3 here is CASSPRLATGELFF. For the CDR3, the DNA is TGTGCCAGCAGTCCACGACTAGCCACCGGGGAGCTGTTTTTT.

This clone has just one count. The chain carries TRBV29-1 and TRBJ2-1, with D unclear. There are 14 residues in the CDR3. Looked up from germline, CDR1 is SQVTM and CDR2 is ANQGSEA. V was cut by 3 bases and J by 2 bases, with 11 bases left in between. The CDR3 sequence: CSVEPAETYNEQFF. The CDR3 DNA is TGCAGCGTTGAGCCGGCTGAAACCTACAATGAGCAGTTCTTC.

CDR3 sequence (DNA): TGTGCCACCAGCAGACTTATCAGGGACAGTCCGCGAAACACCATATATTTT. Translating it yields CATSRLIRDSPRNTIYF. The chain employs TRBV15 and TRBJ1-3, with 7 bases aligning to TRBD1. The J segment lost 5 bases and the V segment lost 2 bases, leaving 12 bases of the junction unmatched. This CDR3 has 17 residues. Germline CDR1 LNHNV, CDR2 YYDKDF (reference sequence).

With regard to this clone: An end of the junction differs from the germline gene, which may be a read error. This chain joins TRBV27 and TRBJ2-2; D may be TRBD2 (6 bases). The germline V gene has CDR1 MNHEY and CDR2 SMNVEV (reference sequence). The CDR3 consists of 15 residues. Here the CDR3 reads CASSSGRANAGELFF. The DNA for the CDR3 is TGTGCCAGCAGCTCCGGGAGAGCGAACGCCGGGGAGCTGTTTTTT.

The chain has TRBV6-6 and TRBJ1-5; possibly TRBD1 for D (5 bases). Trimming cost V 6 bases and J 3 bases, with 12 bases left between them. The length of the CDR3 is 14 residues. Germline V gene data show CDR1 as MNHNY and CDR2 as SVGAGI (reference sequence). CDR3 amino acids: CASRNRQINQPQHF. The CDR3 DNA reads TGTGCCAGCAGGAACAGACAGATCAATCAGCCCCAGCATTTT.

This sequence joins TRBV13 and TRBJ2-7; TRBD2 agrees at 7 bases. CDR1 is PRHDT and CDR2 is FYEKMQ in the germline V gene (reference sequence). The CDR3 is 14 residues long. V dropped 3 bases and J dropped 3; count of bases not matched to a gene: 5. CDR3 in amino acids: CASSFKPGGYEQYF. The DNA of the CDR3 is TGTGCCAGCAGCTTTAAACCGGGAGGCTACGAGCAGTACTTC.

The chain uses TRBV5-6 and TRBJ2-1; D possibly corresponds to TRBD2 (5 bases). Germline V gene lookup returns CDR1 SGHDT and CDR2 YYEEEE. The CDR3 runs 15 residues. Trimming removed 3 bases from V and 1 base from J, with 11 bases in between. The CDR3 sequence is CASSSTRRSYNEQFF. Here the CDR3 DNA reads TGTGCCAGCAGCTCTACTAGGAGGTCCTACAATGAGCAGTTCTTC.

The chain carries TRBV2 and TRBJ1-2; 7 bases match TRBD1. Germline V gene sequence: CDR1 SNHLY, CDR2 FYNNEI. The CDR3 loop spans 14 amino acids. Losses at the gene ends were 5 bases for V and 3 bases for J; bases not matched to a gene: 6. CDR3 in DNA: TGTGCCAGCAGTCCGCAGGGGGAAGACTATGGCTACACCTTC. Amino acid sequence: CASSPQGEDYGYTF.

This sequence joins TRBV4-3 and TRBJ2-5; the D is unclear. The CDR3 consists of 15 residues. CDR1 and CDR2 (germline): LGHNA, YSLEER. Trimming removed 0 bases at V and 1 base at J, with 9 bases between. Here the CDR3 reads CASSQDRRSQETQYF. The CDR3 DNA reads as TGCGCCAGCAGCCAAGATAGGCGGAGCCAAGAGACCCAGTACTTC.

V is TRBV28 and J is TRBJ1-2, with D unresolved. The CDR3 runs 14 residues. The germline V and J ends were trimmed by 3 bases and 2 bases, with 10 bases remaining between them. Germline V CDR1 and CDR2: MDHEN, SYDVKM. CDR3 sequence (DNA): TGTGCCAGCAGTTTCCCAGGACGGAACTATGGCTACACCTTC. Encoded protein: CASSFPGRNYGYTF.

The chain joins TRBV11-2 to TRBJ1-3; 7 bases line up with TRBD1. CDR3 length equals 15 residues. V lost 4 bases to trimming and J lost 9 bases; unmatched junction nucleotides: 12. Germline V lookup: CDR1 SGHAT, CDR2 FQNNGV. CDR3 nucleotides: TGTGCCAGCAGCTCCCAAAGGGGGCAGGGAGGCACCATATATTTT. The encoded protein is CASSSQRGQGGTIYF.

This rearrangement joins TRBV7-9 to TRBJ2-1; D possibly matches TRBD1 or TRBD2 (5 bases each). From germline, CDR1 is SEHNR and CDR2 FQNEAQ (reference sequence). Deletions cut 5 bases from V and 7 bases from J, with 18 bases between. The CDR3 loop spans 15 amino acids. The CDR3 DNA sequence: TGTGCCAGCAGCGACGCCCCGGGACGGCTAAATGAGCAGTTCTTC. Protein product: CASSDAPGRLNEQFF.

This clone came up a few times. The chain couples TRBV30 to TRBJ1-1; no reliable D call. V was cut by 5 bases and J by 0 bases, with 13 bases left in between. This CDR3 contains 14 residues. CDR1 is GTSNPN, CDR2 SVGIG, per germline (reference sequence). The CDR3, as DNA: TGTGCCTGGGGCTACGGTGGGGTGAACACTGAAGCTTTCTTT. This sequence encodes CAWGYGGVNTEAFF.

This clone was detected once. The chain has TRBV29-1 and TRBJ2-3, with TRBD2 matching 14 bases. Per germline, CDR1 SQVTM and CDR2 ANQGSEA. The CDR3 spans 16 residues. V lost 3 bases to trimming and J lost 5 bases; unmatched junction nucleotides: 7. CDR3 DNA sequence: TGCAGCGTTGACCGACTAGCGGGAGGGTGGGGAGATACGCAGTATTTT. Translation: CSVDRLAGGWGDTQYF.

The rearrangement joins TRBV6-1 to TRBJ1-3; D perhaps matches TRBD1 (5 bases). V was clipped by 8 bases and J by 6 bases, with 20 bases between them. This CDR3 comprises 15 residues. The V gene's germline CDR1 is MNHNS and CDR2 SASEGT. CDR3 region: CASFLVRAGENTIYF. As DNA, the CDR3 is TGTGCCAGCTTCCTCGTCAGGGCGGGAGAAAACACCATATATTTT.

Worth noting for this clone: The same CDR3 arises from other DNA sequences in this sample as well. The V gene is TRBV6-5, the J gene TRBJ2-7, with 11 bases that match TRBD2. Looked up from germline, CDR1 is MNHEY and CDR2 is SVGAGI. The CDR3 contains 14 residues. With 5 bases clipped from V and 1 base from J, the junction kept 1 base outside the gene matches. The chain's CDR3 is CASSGTSGSYEQYF. The CDR3 region has the DNA TGTGCCAGCAGTGGGACTAGCGGTTCCTACGAGCAGTACTTC.

CDR3 residues: CASTGLGTEAFF. CDR3 sequence (DNA): TGTGCCAGTACAGGGTTGGGCACTGAAGCTTTCTTT. The rearrangement links TRBV2 to TRBJ1-1; D possibly corresponds to TRBD1 (6 bases). The CDR3 extends over 12 amino acids. V was trimmed by 9 bases and J by 4 bases, leaving 12 bases between them. Germline CDR1 reads SNHLY; CDR2 reads FYNNEI.

J is TRBJ2-3 and V is TRBV28; weak D call: TRBD1 (6 bases). The V end was cut by 7 bases, the J end by 6 bases, with 17 bases between. This CDR3 comprises 14 residues. Germline lookup yields CDR1 MDHEN and CDR2 SYDVKM. CDR3 DNA: TGTGCCAGCACTCTACGGACAGTAGGTGATACGCAGTATTTT. It yields the protein CASTLRTVGDTQYF.

This chain joins TRBV7-7 and TRBJ2-3; D may be TRBD1 or TRBD2 (5 bases each). The CDR3 is 15 residues long. From germline, CDR1 is SSHAT and CDR2 FNYEAQ (reference sequence). Between the trimmed V and J ends, which lost 3 bases and 4 bases, there was a span of 14 bases. The CDR3 DNA sequence: TGTGCCAGCAGCTTCGGGGCTGGGGGAGCAGATACGCAGTATTTT. Translation gives CASSFGAGGADTQYF.

The chain employs TRBV7-8 and TRBJ1-3; tentative D call: TRBD1 (5 bases). Germline CDR1 reads SGHVS; CDR2 reads FQNEAQ. The CDR3 extends over 14 amino acids. Trimming removed 3 bases at V and 2 bases at J, with 8 bases between. The CDR3 loop is CASSFREAGNTIYF. In nucleotides, the CDR3 is TGTGCCAGCAGCTTCAGGGAGGCTGGAAACACCATATATTTT.

This clone has a handful of counts. Here the CDR3 reads CASSPGNYNEQFF. The CDR3 nucleotides are TGTGCCAGCTCACCAGGCAATTACAATGAGCAGTTCTTC. V gene TRBV18 combines with J gene TRBJ2-1; D gene unclear. The CDR3 loop spans 13 amino acids. V was cut by 2 bases and J by 4 bases, with 6 bases left in between. Looked up from germline, CDR1 is KGHSH and CDR2 is LQKENI.

J is TRBJ2-6 and V is TRBV7-9; D gene uncertain. The CDR3 is 14 amino acids. The V gene lost 5 bases and the J gene lost 2 bases, with 7 bases spanning the gap. Germline loops: CDR1 SEHNR, CDR2 FQNEAQ (reference sequence). CDR3 bases: TGTGCCAGCAGCCCCCAAGCTGGGGCCAACGTCCTGACTTTC. Encoded protein: CASSPQAGANVLTF.

The CDR3 reads CASSPGDSRSGETQYF. The CDR3, as DNA: TGTGCCAGCTCACCAGGGGACAGTAGGAGTGGGGAGACCCAGTACTTC. The rearrangement uses TRBV18 and TRBJ2-5; 7 bases map to TRBD1. The CDR3 loop spans 16 amino acids. Germline V gene data show CDR1 as KGHSH and CDR2 as LQKENI. Trimming took 2 bases from V and 5 from J; bases not matched to a gene: 11.

The chain employs TRBV28 and TRBJ2-7, with TRBD1 identical over 7 bases. The germline V gene has CDR1 MDHEN and CDR2 SYDVKM. The CDR3 extends over 15 amino acids. Trimming took 7 bases from V and 0 from J; bases not matched to a gene: 9. The CDR3 here is CASTPGTVPSYEQYF. In DNA form, the CDR3 reads TGTGCCAGCACCCCGGGGACAGTACCCTCCTACGAGCAGTACTTC.